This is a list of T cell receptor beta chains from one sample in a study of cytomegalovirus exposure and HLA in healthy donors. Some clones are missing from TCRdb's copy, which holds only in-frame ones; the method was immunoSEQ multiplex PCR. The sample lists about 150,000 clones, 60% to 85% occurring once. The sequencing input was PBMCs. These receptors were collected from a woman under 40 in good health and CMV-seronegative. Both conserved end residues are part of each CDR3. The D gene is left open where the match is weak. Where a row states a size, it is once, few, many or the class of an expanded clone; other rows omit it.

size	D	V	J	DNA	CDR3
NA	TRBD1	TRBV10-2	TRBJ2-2	TGCGCCAGCAGTCCCCTAACCGGGACAGCCTCACGGAACACCGGGGAGCTGTTTTTT	CASSPLTGTASRNTGELFF
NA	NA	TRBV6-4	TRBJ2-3	TGTGCCAGCCTTCAACCGCGTCTTCGCACAGATACGCAGTATTTT	CASLQPRLRTDTQYF
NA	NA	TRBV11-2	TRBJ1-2	TGTGCCAGCAGCTTAGGGGCAACCTATGGCTACACCTTC	CASSLGATYGYTF
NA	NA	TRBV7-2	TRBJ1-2	TGTGCCAGCAGCCCCTCCGGGGCAGGGGCCGGTAGCTATGGCTACACCTTC	CASSPSGAGAGSYGYTF
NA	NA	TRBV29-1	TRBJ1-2	TGCAGCGTTGAGGTGTTGGGGGCCCCAAGGTCCAACTATGGCTACACCTTC	CSVEVLGAPRSNYGYTF
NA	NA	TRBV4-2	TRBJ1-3	TGTGCCAGCAGCCAAGATCCCGGGTCCGGAAACACCATATATTTT	CASSQDPGSGNTIYF
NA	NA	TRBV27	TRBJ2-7	TGTGCCAGCAGTTCCCGACAGGCCAAGGGCGGGTACGAGCAGTACTTC	CASSSRQAKGGYEQYF
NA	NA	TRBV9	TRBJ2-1	TGTGCCAGCAGCGTAGGTGGTAGTCAATCCCCCAATGAGCAGTTCTTC	CASSVGGSQSPNEQFF
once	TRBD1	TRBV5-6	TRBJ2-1	TGTGCCAGCAGCTTGTGGGGACAGGGCTACAATGAGCAGTTCTTC	CASSLWGQGYNEQFF
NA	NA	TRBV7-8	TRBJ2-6	TGTGCCAGCAGCTCTCAGGTAGCTGGGGCCAACGTCCTGACTTTC	CASSSQVAGANVLTF
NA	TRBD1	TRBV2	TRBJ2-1	TGTGCCAGCACCCCGGGACAGGGCGCAAACAATGAGCAGTTCTTC	CASTPGQGANNEQFF
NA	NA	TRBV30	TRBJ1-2	TGTGCCTGGAGGGGTAGGAGCGGCTACACCTTC	CAWRGRSGYTF
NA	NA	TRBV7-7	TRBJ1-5	TGTGCCAGCAGCTTAGCCGGACAGCGCCCACCTAATCAGCCCCAGCATTTT	CASSLAGQRPPNQPQHF
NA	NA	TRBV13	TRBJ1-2	TGTGCCAGCAGCTTCGGACAGAACTATGGCTACACCTTC	CASSFGQNYGYTF
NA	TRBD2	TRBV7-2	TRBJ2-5	TGTGCCAGCAGCTGGGCGGGGGGGGGAGAGACCCAGTACTTC	CASSWAGGGETQYF
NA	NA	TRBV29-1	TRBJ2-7	TGCAGCGTTCGGGGGGCCGCCTACGAGCAGTACTTC	CSVRGAAYEQYF
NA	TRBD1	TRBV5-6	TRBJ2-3	TGTGCCAGCAGCCCGGGACAGACCCCCACAGATACGCAGTATTTT	CASSPGQTPTDTQYF
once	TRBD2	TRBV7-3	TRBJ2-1	TGTGCCAGCAGCTTATTCGGGGGGGTAAACAATGAGCAGTTCTTC	CASSLFGGVNNEQFF
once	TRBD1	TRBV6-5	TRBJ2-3	TGTGCCAGCAGTTTACGGGACAGGGGGCGGACAGATACGCAGTATTTT	CASSLRDRGRTDTQYF
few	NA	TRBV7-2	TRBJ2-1	TGTGCCAGCAGCGAGTCCTCCTACAATGAGCAGTTCTTC	CASSESSYNEQFF
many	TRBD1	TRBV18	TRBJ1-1	TGTGCCAGCTCTCGGACAGGGGTGAACACTGAAGCTTTCTTT	CASSRTGVNTEAFF
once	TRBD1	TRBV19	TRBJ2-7	TGTGCCAGTTCCGGGACAGGCTCCTACGAGCAGTACTTC	CASSGTGSYEQYF
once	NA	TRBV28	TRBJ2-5	TGTGCCAGCAGTCCGCGGGCATTAGCGGAGACCCAGTACTTC	CASSPRALAETQYF
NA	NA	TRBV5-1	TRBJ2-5	TGCGCCAGCACCTTCAGGGGACCGGAGACCCAGTACTTC	CASTFRGPETQYF
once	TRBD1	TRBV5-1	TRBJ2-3	TGCGCCAGCGGGACAGGGAGCACAGATACGCAGTATTTT	CASGTGSTDTQYF
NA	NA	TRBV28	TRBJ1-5	TGTGCCAGCAGTTTAAAGGGGCACAGCAATCAGCCCCAGCATTTT	CASSLKGHSNQPQHF
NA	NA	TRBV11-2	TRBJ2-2	TGTGCCAGCAGCTTAGAAGGGGCGGCCGGGGAGCTGTTTTTT	CASSLEGAAGELFF
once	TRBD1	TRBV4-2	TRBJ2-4	TGTGCCAGCAGCCAATCACGGGACAGGTCAGCCAAAAACATTCAGTACTTC	CASSQSRDRSAKNIQYF
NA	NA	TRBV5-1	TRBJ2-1	TGCGCCAGCAACCCCGGGGGTAACTACAATGAGCAGTTCTTC	CASNPGGNYNEQFF
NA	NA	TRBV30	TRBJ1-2	TGTGCCTGGACTTCTCAAGGGGAGGGCTATGGCTACACCTTC	CAWTSQGEGYGYTF
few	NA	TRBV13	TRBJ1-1	TGTGCCAGCAGCGCTACAGGGTTTAGAAGCACTGAAGCTTTCTTT	CASSATGFRSTEAFF
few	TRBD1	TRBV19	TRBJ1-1	TGTGCCAGTAGGAACAGGGGAACTGAAGCTTTCTTT	CASRNRGTEAFF
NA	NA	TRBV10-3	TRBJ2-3	TGTGCCACCCGCGAGGTGCTAGCAGATACGCAGTATTTT	CATREVLADTQYF
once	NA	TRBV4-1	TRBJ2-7	TGCGCCAGCAGCCAACGGTCCTCGGCCTCAGGTGGACTCTACGAGCAGTACTTC	CASSQRSSASGGLYEQYF
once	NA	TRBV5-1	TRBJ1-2	TGCGCCAGCAGCTTGTCAGGGCGGGAAATCTATGGCTACACCTTC	CASSLSGREIYGYTF
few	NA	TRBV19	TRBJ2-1	TGTGCCAGTAGTATGCGGGACAGTCGGAATGAGCAGTTCTTC	CASSMRDSRNEQFF
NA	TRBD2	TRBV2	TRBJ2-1	TGTGCCAGCAGTCAAACGGGACTAGGGCTCAATGAGCAGTTCTTC	CASSQTGLGLNEQFF
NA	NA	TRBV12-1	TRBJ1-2	TGTGCCAGCAGCTCCCCGGGGGGAAAAGTCCCTCTCTATGGCTACACCTTC	CASSSPGGKVPLYGYTF
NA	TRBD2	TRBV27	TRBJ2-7	TGTGCCAGCAGTTTAGTAGCGGGGTTCTCCTACGAGCAGTACTTC	CASSLVAGFSYEQYF
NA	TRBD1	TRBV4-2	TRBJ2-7	TGTGCCAGCAGCCAAGATTACCCGGGACAGGGGATCGAGCAGTACTTC	CASSQDYPGQGIEQYF
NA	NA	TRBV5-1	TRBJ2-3	TGCGCCAGCAGCTTGGGGGCGCTAGCGACCGATACGCAGTATTTT	CASSLGALATDTQYF
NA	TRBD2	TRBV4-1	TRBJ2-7	TGCGCCAGCAGCCAATCCGGGACTAGCGGGGGGCTAGGTCGGTACGAGCAGTACTTC	CASSQSGTSGGLGRYEQYF
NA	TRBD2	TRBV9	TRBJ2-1	TGTGCCAGCAGCGCCAGACTAGCGGGGGGGCCGGCACGCAATGAGCAGTTCTTC	CASSARLAGGPARNEQFF
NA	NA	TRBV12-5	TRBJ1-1	TGTGCTAGTGGTTTGGCCCGGCGGGGATTAGTCACTGAAGCTTTCTTT	CASGLARRGLVTEAFF
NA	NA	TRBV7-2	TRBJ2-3	TGTGCCAGCAGCTTGACACCCCGCACAGATACGCAGTATTTT	CASSLTPRTDTQYF
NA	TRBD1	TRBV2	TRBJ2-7	TGTGCCAGCAGTGGCCGGGACAGGGGTGATGAGCAGTACTTC	CASSGRDRGDEQYF
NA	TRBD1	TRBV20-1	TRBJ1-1	TGCAGTGCTTCCACAGGGGTAGAAGCTTTCTTT	CSASTGVEAFF
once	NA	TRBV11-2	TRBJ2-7	TGTGCCAGCAGCTTAATCAGACAATCTGAGCAGTACTTC	CASSLIRQSEQYF
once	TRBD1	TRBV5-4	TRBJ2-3	TGTGCCAGCAGCACAGGGACAGATCCTTTGGGCGTAGATACGCAGTATTTT	CASSTGTDPLGVDTQYF